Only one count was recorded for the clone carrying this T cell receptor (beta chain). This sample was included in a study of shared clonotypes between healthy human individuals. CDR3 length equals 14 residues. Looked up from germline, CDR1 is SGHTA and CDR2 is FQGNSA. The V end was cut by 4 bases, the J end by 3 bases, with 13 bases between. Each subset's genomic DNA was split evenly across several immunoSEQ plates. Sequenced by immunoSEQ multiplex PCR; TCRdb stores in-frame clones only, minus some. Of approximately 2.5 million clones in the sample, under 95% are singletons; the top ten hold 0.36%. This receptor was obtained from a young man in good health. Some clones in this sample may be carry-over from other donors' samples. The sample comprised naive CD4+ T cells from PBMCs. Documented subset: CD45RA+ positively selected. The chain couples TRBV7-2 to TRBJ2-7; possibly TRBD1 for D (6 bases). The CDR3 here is CASSSGQPGYEQYF. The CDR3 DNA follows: TGTGCCAGCAGCTCTGGACAGCCAGGCTACGAGCAGTACTTC.